Sequencing of this TCR beta chain was carried out in a study of OX40 agonist ivuxolimab in advanced cancers. Whole-study context: Patients were dosed with the agonistic anti-OX40 (CD134) antibody ivuxolimab. Eligibility rules accepted prior anti-PD-1, anti-PD-L1 or anti-CTLA-4 therapy, and roughly 40% had some. Study-level results: Specificity for antigen went undetermined in the expanded peripheral T cells.

The table came from immunoSEQ multiplex PCR; TCRdb's copy has only in-frame clones and leaves some out. In the table there are some 38,000 clones, about 89% of which are singletons. Sampled blood was obtained at baseline, cycle 4 day 1, and cycle 7 day 1. In this sample, this clone turned up a few times. Its cognate antigen is unknown. The V gene lost 1 base and the J gene lost 6 bases, with 11 bases spanning the gap. Germline CDR1 SGHRS, CDR2 YFSETQ. The CDR3 spans 13 residues. This receptor was obtained from an adult with an advanced solid tumor such as melanoma, head and neck, liver or kidney cancer. The sequenced sample was CD4+ or CD8+ T cells sorted from blood, obtained in a trial of the OX40 agonist ivuxolimab. This chain connects TRBV5-1 to TRBJ2-7; no clear D. Here the CDR3 DNA reads TGCGCCAGCAGCTTGAGACAAGGGCGCGAGCAGTACTTC. It encodes CASSLRQGREQYF. Supplemented by reference TRBV5-1 and TRBJ2-7, the full variable domain reads KAGVTQTPRYLIKTRGQQVTLSCSPISGHRSVSWYQQTPGQGLQFLFEYFSETQRNKGNFPGRFSGRQFSNSRSEMNVSTLELGDSALYLCASSLRQGREQYFGPGTRLTVT.